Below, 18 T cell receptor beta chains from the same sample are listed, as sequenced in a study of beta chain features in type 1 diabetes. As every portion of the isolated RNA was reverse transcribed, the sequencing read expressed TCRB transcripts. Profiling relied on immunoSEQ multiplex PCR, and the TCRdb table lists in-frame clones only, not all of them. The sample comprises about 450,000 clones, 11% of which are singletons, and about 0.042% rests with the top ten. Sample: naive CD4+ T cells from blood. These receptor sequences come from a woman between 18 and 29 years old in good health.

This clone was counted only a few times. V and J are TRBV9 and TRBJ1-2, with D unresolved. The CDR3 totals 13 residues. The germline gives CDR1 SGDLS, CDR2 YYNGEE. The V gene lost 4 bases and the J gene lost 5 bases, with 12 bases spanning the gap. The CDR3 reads CASSPRFRYGYTF. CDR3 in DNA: TGTGCCAGCAGCCCCAGGTTTAGATATGGCTACACCTTC. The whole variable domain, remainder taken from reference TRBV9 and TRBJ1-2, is DSGVTQTPKHLITATGQRVTLRCSPRSGDLSVYWYQQSLDQGLQFLIQYYNGEERAKGNILERFSAQQFPDLHSELNLSSLELGDSALYFCASSPRFRYGYTFGSGTRLTVV.

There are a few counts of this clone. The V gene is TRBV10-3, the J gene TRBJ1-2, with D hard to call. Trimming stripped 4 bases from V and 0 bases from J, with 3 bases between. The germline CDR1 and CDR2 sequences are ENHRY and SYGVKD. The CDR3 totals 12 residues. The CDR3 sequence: CAISAANYGYTF. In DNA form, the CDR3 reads TGTGCCATCAGTGCCGCTAACTATGGCTACACCTTC.

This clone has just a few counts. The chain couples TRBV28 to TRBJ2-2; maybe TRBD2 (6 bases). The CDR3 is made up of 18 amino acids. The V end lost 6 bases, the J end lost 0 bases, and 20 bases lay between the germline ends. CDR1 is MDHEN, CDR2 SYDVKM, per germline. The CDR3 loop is CASSPRDSLFANTGELFF. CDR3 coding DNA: TGTGCCAGCAGCCCTAGGGACTCCCTGTTCGCGAACACCGGGGAGCTGTTTTTT.

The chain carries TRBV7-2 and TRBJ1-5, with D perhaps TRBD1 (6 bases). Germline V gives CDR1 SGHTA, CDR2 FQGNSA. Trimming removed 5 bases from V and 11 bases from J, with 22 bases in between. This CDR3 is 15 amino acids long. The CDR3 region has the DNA TGTGCCAGCAGCGACGGACAGCGGCCGTATCTAACCCAGCATTTT. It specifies CASSDGQRPYLTQHF.

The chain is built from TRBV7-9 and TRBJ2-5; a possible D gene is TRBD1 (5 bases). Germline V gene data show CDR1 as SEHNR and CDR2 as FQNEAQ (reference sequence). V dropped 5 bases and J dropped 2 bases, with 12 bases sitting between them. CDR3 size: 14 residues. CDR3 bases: TGTGCCAGCAGCAACTCAGGGTATCAAGAGACCCAGTACTTC. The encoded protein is CASSNSGYQETQYF.

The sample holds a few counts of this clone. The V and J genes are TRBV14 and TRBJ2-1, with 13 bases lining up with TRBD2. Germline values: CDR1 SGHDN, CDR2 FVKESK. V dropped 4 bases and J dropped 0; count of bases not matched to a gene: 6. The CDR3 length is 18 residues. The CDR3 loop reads CASSRTRLAGGSYNEQFF. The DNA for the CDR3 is TGTGCCAGCAGCCGAACGAGACTAGCGGGGGGCTCCTACAATGAGCAGTTCTTC.

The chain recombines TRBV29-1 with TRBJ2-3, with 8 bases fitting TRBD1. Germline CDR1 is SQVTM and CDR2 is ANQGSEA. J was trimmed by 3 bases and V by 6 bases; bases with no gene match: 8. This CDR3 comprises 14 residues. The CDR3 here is CSVAGGISTDTQYF. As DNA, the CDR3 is TGCAGCGTCGCAGGGGGCATAAGTACAGATACGCAGTATTTT.

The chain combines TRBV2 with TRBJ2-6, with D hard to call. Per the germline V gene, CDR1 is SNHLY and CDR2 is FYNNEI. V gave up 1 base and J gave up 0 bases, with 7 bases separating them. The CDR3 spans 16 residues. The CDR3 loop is CASSEDRLSGANVLTF. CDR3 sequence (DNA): TGTGCCAGCAGTGAAGACCGACTCTCTGGGGCCAACGTCCTGACTTTC.

Written as DNA, the CDR3 is TGCGCCAGCAGCAAGGCCGGGACTAGCGGGAGGTCGGATACGCAGTATTTT. It translates to CASSKAGTSGRSDTQYF. The chain employs TRBV5-1 and TRBJ2-3; 15 bases agree with TRBD2. With 4 bases clipped from V and 6 bases from J, the junction kept 9 bases outside the gene matches. The length of the CDR3 is 17 residues. The V gene's germline CDR1 is SGHRS and CDR2 YFSETQ.

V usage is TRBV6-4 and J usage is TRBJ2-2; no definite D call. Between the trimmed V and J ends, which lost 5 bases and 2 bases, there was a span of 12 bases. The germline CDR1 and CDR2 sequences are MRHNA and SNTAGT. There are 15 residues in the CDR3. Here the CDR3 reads CASSTGGFNTGELFF. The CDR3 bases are TGTGCCAGCAGTACGGGCGGCTTTAACACCGGGGAGCTGTTTTTT.

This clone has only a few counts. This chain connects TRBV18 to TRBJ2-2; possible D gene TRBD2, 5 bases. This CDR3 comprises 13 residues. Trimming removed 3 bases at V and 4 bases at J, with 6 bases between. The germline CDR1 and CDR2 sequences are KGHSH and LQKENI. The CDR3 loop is CASSPAGTGELFF. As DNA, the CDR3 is TGTGCCAGCTCACCGGCGGGCACCGGGGAGCTGTTTTTT.

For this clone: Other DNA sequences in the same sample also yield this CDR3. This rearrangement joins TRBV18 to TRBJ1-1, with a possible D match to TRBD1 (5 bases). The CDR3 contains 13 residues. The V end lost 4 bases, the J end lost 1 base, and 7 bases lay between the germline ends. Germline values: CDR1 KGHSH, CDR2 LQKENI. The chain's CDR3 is CASSLDRNTEAFF. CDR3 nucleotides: TGTGCCAGCTCACTCGACAGGAACACTGAAGCTTTCTTT.

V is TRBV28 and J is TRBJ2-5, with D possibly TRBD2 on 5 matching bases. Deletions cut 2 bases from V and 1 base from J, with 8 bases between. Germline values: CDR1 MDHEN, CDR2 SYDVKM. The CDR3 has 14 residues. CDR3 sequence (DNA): TGTGCCAGCAGTTTACGGGGAGCCCAAGAGACCCAGTACTTC. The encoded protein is CASSLRGAQETQYF.

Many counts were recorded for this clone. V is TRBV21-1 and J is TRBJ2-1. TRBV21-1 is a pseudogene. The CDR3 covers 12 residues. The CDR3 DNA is TGTGCCAGCAGCAAGGACCACAATGAGCAGTTCTTC. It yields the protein CASSKDHNEQFF.

The CDR3 nucleotides are TGTGCCAGCAGCTTCCGACAGGGCTACGAGCAGTACTTC. Residues: CASSFRQGYEQYF. The chain has TRBV7-2 and TRBJ2-7, with TRBD1 matching over 7 bases. The CDR3 length is 13 residues. The V gene end was trimmed by 3 bases and the J gene end by 3 bases; junction bases not matched to a gene: 2. CDR1 is SGHTA and CDR2 is FQGNSA in the germline V gene.

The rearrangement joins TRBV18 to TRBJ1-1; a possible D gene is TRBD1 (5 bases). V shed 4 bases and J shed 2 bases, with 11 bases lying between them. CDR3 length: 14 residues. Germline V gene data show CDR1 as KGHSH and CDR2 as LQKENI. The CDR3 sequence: CASSLGPTNTEAFF. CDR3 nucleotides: TGTGCCAGCTCACTGGGACCTACCAACACTGAAGCTTTCTTT.

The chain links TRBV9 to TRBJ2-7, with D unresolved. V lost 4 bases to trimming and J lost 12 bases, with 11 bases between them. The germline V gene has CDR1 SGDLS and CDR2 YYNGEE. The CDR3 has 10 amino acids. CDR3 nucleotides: TGTGCCAGCAGCCTGCTTGGCTCGTACGTC. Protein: CASSLLGSYV.

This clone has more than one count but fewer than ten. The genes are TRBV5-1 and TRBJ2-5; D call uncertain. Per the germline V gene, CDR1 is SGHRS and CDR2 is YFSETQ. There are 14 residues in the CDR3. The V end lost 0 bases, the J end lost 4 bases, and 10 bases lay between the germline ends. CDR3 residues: CASSLGEVRETQYF. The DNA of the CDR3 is TGCGCCAGCAGCTTGGGAGAAGTGAGAGAGACCCAGTACTTC.